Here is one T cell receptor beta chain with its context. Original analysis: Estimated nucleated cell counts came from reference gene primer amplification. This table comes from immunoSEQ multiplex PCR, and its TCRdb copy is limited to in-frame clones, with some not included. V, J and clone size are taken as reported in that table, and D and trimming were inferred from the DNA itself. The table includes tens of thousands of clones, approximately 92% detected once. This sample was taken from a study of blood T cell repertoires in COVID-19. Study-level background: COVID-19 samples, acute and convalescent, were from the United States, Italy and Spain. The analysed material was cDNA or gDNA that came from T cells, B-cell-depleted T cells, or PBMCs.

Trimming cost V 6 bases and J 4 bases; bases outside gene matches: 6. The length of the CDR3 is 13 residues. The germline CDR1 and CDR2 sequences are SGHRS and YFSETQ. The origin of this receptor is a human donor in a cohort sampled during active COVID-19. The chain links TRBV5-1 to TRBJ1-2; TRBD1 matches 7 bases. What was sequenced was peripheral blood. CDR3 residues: CASNTDRSYGYTF. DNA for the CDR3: TGCGCCAGCAACACGGACAGGAGCTATGGCTACACCTTC.